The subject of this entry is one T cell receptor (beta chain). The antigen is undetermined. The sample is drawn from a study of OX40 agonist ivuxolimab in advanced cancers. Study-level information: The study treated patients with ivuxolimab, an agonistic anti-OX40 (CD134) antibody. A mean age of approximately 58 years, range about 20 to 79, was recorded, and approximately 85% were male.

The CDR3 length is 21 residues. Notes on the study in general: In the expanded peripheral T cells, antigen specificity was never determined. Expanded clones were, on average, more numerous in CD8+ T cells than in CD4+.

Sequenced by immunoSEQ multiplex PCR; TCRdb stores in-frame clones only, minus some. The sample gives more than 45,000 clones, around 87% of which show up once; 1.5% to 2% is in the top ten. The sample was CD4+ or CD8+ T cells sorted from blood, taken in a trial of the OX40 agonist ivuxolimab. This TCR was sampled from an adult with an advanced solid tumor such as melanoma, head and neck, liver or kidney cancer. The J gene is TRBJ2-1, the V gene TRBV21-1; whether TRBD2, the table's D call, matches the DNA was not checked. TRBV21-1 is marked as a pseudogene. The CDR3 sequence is CASSPPNTGTSGGSSYNEQFF. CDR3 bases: TGTGCCAGCAGCCCCCCTAACACCGGGACTAGCGGGGGGAGCTCCTACAATGAGCAGTTCTTC.